This T cell receptor beta chain derives from a study of cytomegalovirus exposure and HLA in healthy donors. This clone was found a few times. Its antigen is not known. PCR was performed using 60 Vbeta and 13 Jbeta primers. The method was immunoSEQ multiplex PCR; TCRdb's version includes in-frame clones alone and lacks a portion of them. The data contain about 73,000 clones, roughly 71% of them seen just once; the ten biggest clones take up 9.5% to 15%. General study results and limits: Presence/absence results assume similar sequencing depth per donor, which may not hold. Relative to equally common others, HLA-associated TCR beta chains showed greater clonal expansion in a later analysis.

This CDR3 is 16 amino acids long. Trimming took 5 bases from V and 5 from J, leaving 21 bases between them. CDR1 is SGHTA, CDR2 FQGNSA, per germline. What was sequenced was PBMCs. This TCR was sampled from a man in his 70s in good health and CMV-seronegative. J is TRBJ2-5 and V is TRBV7-2; D may be TRBD1 (6 bases). The DNA of the CDR3 is TGTGCCAGCAGCATCAATAGTAGGGGGAATTTTGAGACCCAGTACTTC. Translation gives CASSINSRGNFETQYF.